These 20 T cell receptor beta chains came from one sample sequenced in a study of shared clonotypes between healthy human individuals. Naive CD8 cells comprised CD45RO-negative, CCR7-positively selected cells, excluding terminally differentiated effector memory CD45RA+ cells. Assay: immunoSEQ multiplex PCR; the TCRdb copy retains only in-frame clones and omits some. Seen here are hundreds of thousands of clones, around 96% observed once, and the top ten hold under 0.3%. Specimen: naive CD8+ T cells sorted from blood. These receptors came from a man aged 30 to 45 in good health.

The CDR3 coding sequence is TGTGCCAGTAGCTGGGGACAGGGATCCAATCAGCCCCAGCATTTT. Its translation: CASSWGQGSNQPQHF. The chain links TRBV19 to TRBJ1-5; 9 bases fit TRBD1. CDR3 length: 15 amino acids. Germline CDR1 and CDR2: LNHDA and SQIVND (reference sequence). The V segment lost 6 bases and the J segment 3 bases; nucleotides outside the gene matches: 6.

A note on this clone: This CDR3 is also generated by other DNA sequences in the sample. The chain couples TRBV11-2 to TRBJ2-7; D remains unclear. This CDR3 has 12 residues. Trimming shortened V by 1 base and J by 1 base, and 2 bases separated the two germline ends. Per germline, CDR1 SGHAT and CDR2 FQNNGV. CDR3 sequence reads: CASSLVSYEQYF. The CDR3 DNA is TGTGCCAGCAGCTTAGTGTCCTACGAGCAGTACTTC.

The chain employs TRBV7-9 and TRBJ2-1, with 8 positions matching TRBD2. V lost 5 bases to trimming and J lost 4 bases; unmatched junction nucleotides: 10. Germline values: CDR1 SEHNR, CDR2 FQNEAQ (reference sequence). The CDR3 runs 16 residues. CDR3 DNA: TGTGCCAGCAGCCAACTAGCGGACTTGGGATACAATGAGCAGTTCTTC. It encodes CASSQLADLGYNEQFF.

This clone was seen a single time. This chain joins TRBV7-8 and TRBJ2-2; D possibly corresponds to TRBD2 (6 bases). The CDR3 spans 16 residues. The germline CDR1 and CDR2 sequences are SGHVS and FQNEAQ. Trimming left V 5 bases short and J 0 bases short, with 13 bases between. The chain's CDR3 is CASSARRGPNTGELFF. In DNA form, the CDR3 reads TGTGCCAGCAGCGCGAGGAGGGGCCCGAACACCGGGGAGCTGTTTTTT.

This chain uses TRBV10-3 with TRBJ2-7; D not resolved. Between the trimmed V and J ends, which lost 3 bases and 3 bases, there was a span of 18 bases. Germline V lookup: CDR1 ENHRY, CDR2 SYGVKD. This CDR3 region has 16 residues. The CDR3: CAISESYGQTFYEQYF. CDR3 nucleotides: TGTGCCATCAGTGAATCGTACGGGCAAACCTTCTACGAGCAGTACTTC.

Note on this clone: The sample holds other DNA sequences that translate to the same CDR3. The rearrangement joins TRBV27 to TRBJ2-7; TRBD1 agrees at 7 bases. Germline CDR1 and CDR2: MNHEY and SMNVEV (reference sequence). This CDR3 region has 13 residues. Unmatched junction bases numbered 2, after V lost 4 bases and J lost 2 bases. CDR3 residues: CASSSGGPYEQYF. CDR3 bases: TGTGCCAGCAGTTCAGGGGGACCCTACGAGCAGTACTTC.

The gene calls are TRBV27 and TRBJ2-3; 9 bases line up with TRBD2. CDR1 MNHEY and CDR2 SMNVEV come from the germline V gene (reference sequence). The CDR3 is 14 amino acids. The junction had 0 bases not matched to a gene; V was cut back by 4 bases and J by 1 base. CDR3 residues: CASSWTSGTDTQYF. CDR3 DNA sequence: TGTGCCAGCAGTTGGACTAGCGGCACAGATACGCAGTATTTT.

The rearrangement joins TRBV4-1 to TRBJ2-3; 10 bases are a match to TRBD2. J gave up 2 bases and V 4 bases, and 6 bases lay outside the gene matches. CDR1 and CDR2 (germline): MGHRA, YSYEKL. The CDR3 sequence is 16 residues long. The CDR3: CASSLLLAGSTDTQYF. The CDR3 coding sequence is TGCGCCAGCAGCCTCTTACTAGCGGGATCCACAGATACGCAGTATTTT.

The chain employs TRBV9 and TRBJ1-2; no clear D. Germline-derived CDR1 and CDR2 are SGDLS and YYNGEE. The CDR3 has 13 residues. V was pared by 6 bases and J by 0 bases, with 9 bases between. The CDR3 loop reads CASTRNSNYGYTF. The CDR3 nucleotides read TGTGCCAGCACCCGTAATTCTAACTATGGCTACACCTTC.

The V gene is TRBV27, the J gene TRBJ1-1, with 11 bases identical to TRBD1. CDR3 size: 15 residues. From germline, CDR1 is MNHEY and CDR2 SMNVEV (reference sequence). Unmatched junction bases numbered 7, after V lost 6 bases and J lost 4 bases. The CDR3 DNA sequence: TGTGCCAGCAGGCTATGGACAGGGGGCGGCACTGAAGCTTTCTTT. This translates into CASRLWTGGGTEAFF.

V and J are TRBV15 and TRBJ2-5; TRBD1 is a possible D gene (6 bases). Germline lookup yields CDR1 LNHNV and CDR2 YYDKDF (reference sequence). Trimming shortened V by 2 bases and J by 1 base, and 11 bases separated the two germline ends. The length of the CDR3 is 15 residues. The CDR3 nucleotides read TGTGCCACCAGCAGACTTGGGACATCCCAAGAGACCCAGTACTTC. Its translation is CATSRLGTSQETQYF.

The V gene is TRBV14, the J gene TRBJ2-7, with D uncertain. CDR3 length equals 12 residues. V was shortened by 3 bases and J by 2 bases, with 5 bases between the two germline ends. Germline CDR1 reads SGHDN; CDR2 reads FVKESK. For the CDR3, the DNA is TGTGCCAGCAGCCATTATGCCTACGAGCAGTACTTC. This codes for CASSHYAYEQYF.

The genes are TRBV10-3 and TRBJ1-1, with D tentatively TRBD1 (5 bases). V was cut by 3 bases and J by 1 base, with 6 bases left in between. The CDR3 runs to 13 residues. Looked up from germline, CDR1 is ENHRY and CDR2 is SYGVKD. The CDR3 DNA reads as TGTGCCATCAGTGATGGGGGGAACACTGAAGCTTTCTTT. Translating gives CAISDGGNTEAFF.

The chain uses TRBV2 and TRBJ1-1; TRBD1 might be the D (5 bases). Germline-derived CDR1 and CDR2 are SNHLY and FYNNEI. The CDR3 length is 18 residues. Trimming removed 8 bases from V and 4 bases from J, with 29 bases in between. The CDR3 sequence: CASPAGIEGSWGSTEAFF. The CDR3 DNA follows: TGTGCCAGCCCGGCCGGGATTGAGGGGAGTTGGGGAAGCACTGAAGCTTTCTTT.

V is TRBV29-1 and J is TRBJ2-2; TRBD2 matches 8 bases. The CDR3 sequence is 15 residues long. V lost 7 bases, J lost 0 bases, and 7 bases stayed unmatched. The germline V gene has CDR1 SQVTM and CDR2 ANQGSEA. For the CDR3, the DNA is TGCAGCGCCACCGGGGGGGAGTCGAACACCGGGGAGCTGTTTTTT. Encoded protein: CSATGGESNTGELFF.

The V call is TRBV28, the J call TRBJ2-1; 9 nucleotides line up with TRBD2. This CDR3 spans 13 amino acids. V shed 6 bases, J shed 8 bases, and the junction held 5 bases outside the gene matches. Germline-derived CDR1 and CDR2 are MDHEN and SYDVKM. The CDR3 reads CASRGSGSDEQFF. The CDR3, as DNA: TGTGCCAGCAGAGGTAGCGGGAGTGATGAGCAGTTCTTC.

The chain combines TRBV6-1 with TRBJ1-1, with 7 bases matching TRBD1. CDR1 is MNHNS and CDR2 is SASEGT in the germline V gene. The CDR3 totals 15 residues. Trimming cost V 2 bases and J 2 bases; bases outside gene matches: 5. CDR3 nucleotides: TGTGCCAGCAGTGAAAGAGGGACAGTTAACACTGAAGCTTTCTTT. Its protein is CASSERGTVNTEAFF.

The chain employs TRBV29-1 and TRBJ2-7, with TRBD1 matching 10 bases. V shed 6 bases, J shed 6 bases, and the junction held 5 bases outside the gene matches. Germline-derived CDR1 and CDR2 are SQVTM and ANQGSEA. The CDR3 has 12 residues. This CDR3 is CSVPDRGSEQYF. In DNA form, the CDR3 reads TGCAGCGTCCCGGACAGGGGGAGCGAGCAGTACTTC.

This rearrangement joins TRBV2 to TRBJ2-1; D possibly corresponds to TRBD2 (6 bases). The CDR3 has 15 residues. V lost 6 bases and J lost 4, with 16 bases in between. Germline-derived CDR1 and CDR2 are SNHLY and FYNNEI. In DNA, the CDR3 is TGTGCCAGCAGATCCGGGACTTCCATTTACAATGAGCAGTTCTTC. Translation gives CASRSGTSIYNEQFF.

The rearrangement uses TRBV27 and TRBJ2-7, with 7 bases that match TRBD2. Germline V gene lookup returns CDR1 MNHEY and CDR2 SMNVEV (reference sequence). The V and J ends lost 6 bases and 3 bases, in that order; junction bases with no gene match: 8. The CDR3 contains 14 residues. In DNA, the CDR3 is TGTGCCAGCAGCCCCAGCGGGGCCGACTACGAGCAGTACTTC. This codes for CASSPSGADYEQYF.